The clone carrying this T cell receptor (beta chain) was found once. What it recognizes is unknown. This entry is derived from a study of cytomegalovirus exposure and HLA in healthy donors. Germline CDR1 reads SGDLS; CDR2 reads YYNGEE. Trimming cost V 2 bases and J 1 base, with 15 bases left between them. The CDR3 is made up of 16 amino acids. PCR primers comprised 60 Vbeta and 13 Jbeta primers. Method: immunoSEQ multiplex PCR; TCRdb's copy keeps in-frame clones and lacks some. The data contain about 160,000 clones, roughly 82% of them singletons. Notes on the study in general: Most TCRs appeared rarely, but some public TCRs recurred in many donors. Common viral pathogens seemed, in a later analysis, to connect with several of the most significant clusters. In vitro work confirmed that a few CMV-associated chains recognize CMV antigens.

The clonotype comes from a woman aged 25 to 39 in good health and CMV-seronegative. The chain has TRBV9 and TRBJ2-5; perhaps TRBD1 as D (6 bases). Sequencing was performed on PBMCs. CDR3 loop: CASSVGVGRGQETQYF. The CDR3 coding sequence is TGTGCCAGCAGCGTGGGGGTGGGCAGGGGCCAAGAGACCCAGTACTTC.